These T cell receptor beta chains were read from a single sample in a study of blood T cell dynamics during melanoma immunotherapy. Here immunoSEQ multiplex PCR was the method, and the copy in TCRdb shows in-frame clones only, minus some. This sample has around 10,000 clones, with 84% found just once. Source: blood, taken from a patient treated with checkpoint blockade. These receptors all come from a human donor with melanoma. Both conserved end residues are part of each CDR3. Each record gives: clone size, J gene, V gene, D gene, CDR3 DNA, CDR3 protein. A D gene is named only where the DNA matches it firmly. Clone size, where shown, is once, few, many, or a class for clones that have expanded.

few TRBJ1-2 TRBV7-9 - TGTGCCAGCAGCCCCTCTGAGGGCTACACCTTC CASSPSEGYTF
- TRBJ1-1 TRBV6-5 TRBD1 TGTGCCAGCAGTTACACAAGGGACAGGGGAGGTACTGAAGCTTTCTTT CASSYTRDRGGTEAFF
- TRBJ1-2 TRBV7-2 - TGTGCCAGCAGCTTATGGGGGGGCGGAGTGTTTGGCTACACCTTC CASSLWGGGVFGYTF
- TRBJ1-2 TRBV14 TRBD1 TGTGCCAGCAGCCTCCGACAGGGGGTCGGCGATGGCTACACCTTC CASSLRQGVGDGYTF
once TRBJ1-5 TRBV4-1 - TGCGCCAGCAGCCAAAACCCCCCGAAGGGGGGCAGCAATCAGCCCCAGCATTTT CASSQNPPKGGSNQPQHF
- TRBJ2-7 TRBV7-2 - TGTGCCAGCACCCGGAGCCCCTACGAGCAGTACTTC CASTRSPYEQYF
once TRBJ1-5 TRBV19 TRBD1 TGTGCCAGTAGGGTTACAGGGGCTCGGCAGCCCCAGCATTTT CASRVTGARQPQHF
once TRBJ1-6 TRBV7-3 - TGTGCCAGCAGCCTAGGGGCTCCCCGCTATAATTCACCCCTCCACTTT CASSLGAPRYNSPLHF
- TRBJ1-5 TRBV7-3 TRBD1 TGTGCCAGCAGCTTAGGAGGGGGGACAGGGGAACTTCAGCCCCAGCATTTT CASSLGGGTGELQPQHF
- TRBJ2-7 TRBV15 - TGTGCCACCAGCAGTCCTTCGGGGCAGCTCTCCTACGAGCAGTACTTC CATSSPSGQLSYEQYF
- TRBJ2-1 TRBV29-1 - TGCAGCGTCGGGGACTTCGACAATGAGCAGTTCTTC CSVGDFDNEQFF
- TRBJ2-5 TRBV11-3 - TGTGCCAGCAGCTTACCTATTCGAGAGACCCAGTACTTC CASSLPIRETQYF
- TRBJ1-6 TRBV25-1 - TGTGCCAGCAGTGGTCGCGGGGAGAATTCACCCCTCCACTTT CASSGRGENSPLHF
- TRBJ1-2 TRBV6-5 TRBD1 TGTGCCAGCAGTTCGCCGGGACAGGGGGCTGATGGCTACACCTTC CASSSPGQGADGYTF
- TRBJ1-2 TRBV28 - TGTGCCAGCAGGCTCATCCCGGGGGGCTACACCTTC CASRLIPGGYTF
- TRBJ1-2 TRBV2 - TGTGCCAGCGACGGCCGGGGGGGACCGAACGACTATGGCTACACCTTC CASDGRGGPNDYGYTF
- TRBJ1-5 TRBV5-4 - TGTGCCAGCACCTCAAATAGCAATCAGCCCCAGCATTTT CASTSNSNQPQHF
- TRBJ2-5 TRBV5-6 - TGTGCCAGCAGCTTGTCGGCAGGGAGGAAGACCCAGTACTTC CASSLSAGRKTQYF
few TRBJ2-7 TRBV9 - TGTGCCAGCAGCGTAGCGGACATCTCCTACGAGCAGTACTTC CASSVADISYEQYF
- TRBJ1-2 TRBV30 - TGTGCCTGGGCCCGTCCCGGCAAAGCTAACTATGGCTACACCTTC CAWARPGKANYGYTF
- TRBJ2-1 TRBV10-1 TRBD1 TGCGCCAGACCAGGGGGCACCTACAATGAGCAGTTCTTC CARPGGTYNEQFF
- TRBJ1-2 TRBV4-1 TRBD1 TGCGCCAGCAGCGCGGGACAGGGGCCTAACTATGGCTACACCTTC CASSAGQGPNYGYTF
once TRBJ2-5 TRBV6-5 TRBD1 TGTGCCAGCAGAGTCTCCGGGACAGGGGGCGAGACCCAGTACTTC CASRVSGTGGETQYF
- TRBJ2-1 TRBV6-1 TRBD2 TGTGCCAGCAGTGACGGGGGGACCCTCTACAATGAGCAGTTCTTC CASSDGGTLYNEQFF
- TRBJ1-2 TRBV14 TRBD1 TGTGCCAGCAGCTATTCCGACAGGGTCTATGGCTACACCTTC CASSYSDRVYGYTF
- TRBJ1-2 TRBV6-5 - TGTGCCAGCAGTGGGGGCAGGGGTGGCTATGGCTACACCTTC CASSGGRGGYGYTF
- TRBJ1-1 TRBV6-5 - TGTGCCAGTAGGGACCCCTGGAACACTGAAGCTTTCTTT CASRDPWNTEAFF
- TRBJ1-1 TRBV4-2 - TGTGCCAGCAGCCCCGTTCAGGGAGAGAACACTGAAGCTTTCTTT CASSPVQGENTEAFF
- TRBJ2-1 TRBV5-4 - TGTGCCAGCAGCTTGATGGGGGTCTACTACAATGAGCAGTTCTTC CASSLMGVYYNEQFF
- TRBJ2-7 TRBV28 - TGTGCCAGCAGCGTACTAGCTGTATACGAGCAGTACTTC CASSVLAVYEQYF
- TRBJ1-2 TRBV9 - TGTGCCAGCAGCGTAGGGGATGGCTATGGCTACACCTTC CASSVGDGYGYTF
- TRBJ2-1 TRBV9 TRBD1 TGTGCCAGCAGCGTAGGTGGGACAGGGGGTTTAAATGAGCAGTTCTTC CASSVGGTGGLNEQFF
- TRBJ1-4 TRBV20-1 - TGCAGTGCTAGATGGACAGAGAACGTGTTTTTT CSARWTENVFF
- TRBJ1-3 TRBV7-9 - TGTGCCAGCAGCTTAGGCAGGACCTCTGGAAACACCATATATTTT CASSLGRTSGNTIYF
- TRBJ2-7 TRBV10-3 - TGTGCCATCAGCGCGGCCGGGACGGGCTCCTCTGAGCAGTACTTC CAISAAGTGSSEQYF
- TRBJ2-1 TRBV19 - TGTGCCAGTAGTACCCGACAGAGCTACAATGAGCAGTTCTTC CASSTRQSYNEQFF
few TRBJ1-5 TRBV19 - TGTGCCAGTAGTATCCCGGCAGGCCTGAGCAATCAGCCCCAGCATTTT CASSIPAGLSNQPQHF
once TRBJ2-7 TRBV7-6 - TGTGCCAGCAGTTACTCAGGGTCCGACGAGCAGTACTTC CASSYSGSDEQYF
- TRBJ1-3 TRBV19 - TGTGCCAGTAGTATCGACCGGGAGGCTGGAAACACCATATATTTT CASSIDREAGNTIYF
- TRBJ1-2 TRBV6-5 TRBD1 TGTGCCAGCAGAAAGTCGACAGGGGGCTATGGCTACACCTTC CASRKSTGGYGYTF
- TRBJ2-3 TRBV6-1 - TGTGCCAGCAGTTCAATGGGGACAGATACGCAGTATTTT CASSSMGTDTQYF
- TRBJ2-7 TRBV2 - TGTGCCAGCAGCGGAGACAGCTACGAGCAGTACTTC CASSGDSYEQYF
- TRBJ2-7 TRBV7-2 TRBD2 TGTGCCAGCAGCGGGACTAGCGGGGGCTACGAGCAGTACTTC CASSGTSGGYEQYF
- TRBJ2-7 TRBV19 TRBD1 TGTGCCAGTAGGCCGGGACAGGGGGCTTACGAGCAGTACTTC CASRPGQGAYEQYF
once TRBJ2-1 TRBV30 - TGTGCCTGGAGTGGAGGATCGGGAAATGAGCAGTTCTTC CAWSGGSGNEQFF
- TRBJ2-4 TRBV7-4 - TGTGCCAGCACCAGCGACAGGCTAAAAAACATTCAGTACTTC CASTSDRLKNIQYF
- TRBJ2-1 TRBV7-9 - TGTGCCAGCATCCGTGGAGGAAATTCCTACAATGAGCAGTTCTTC CASIRGGNSYNEQFF
- TRBJ2-1 TRBV6-6 - TGTGCCAGCAGTCCCGGGTTGAGCCATGAGCAGTTCTTC CASSPGLSHEQFF
once TRBJ1-5 TRBV9 - TGTGCCAGCAGCGCAGACATGGGGGGTCAGCCCCAGCATTTT CASSADMGGQPQHF
- TRBJ1-1 TRBV25-1 - TGTGCCAGCAGTGGGGGGGGGAGTAGGGCTTTCTTT CASSGGGSRAFF